The 5 T cell receptor beta chains given below trace back to one sample, sequenced in a study of T cell repertoires in ileal Crohn's disease (dated by TCRdb to about 2019). Library preparation used the immunoSEQ multiplex PCR assay. In its TCRdb copy, this immuneACCESS table keeps in-frame sequences only and misses some clones. Where compared with another copy, unresolved V genes explain less than half of these, and the others have no known cause. Within this sample are roughly 4,500 clones, with around 75% of them counted one time only. The top ten hold roughly 15% of the sample. The sample was ileal tissue. The receptors were sampled from an adult with Crohn's disease.

The V gene is TRBV18, the J gene TRBJ2-4; TRBD1 matches 11 bases. J gave up 3 bases and V 3 bases, and 1 base lay outside the gene matches. Germline assignment: CDR1 KGHSH and CDR2 LQKENI. CDR3 length equals 15 residues. The CDR3 DNA is TGTGCCAGCTCACCGGGACAGGGGGGCAAAAACATTCAGTACTTC. Translation gives CASSPGQGGKNIQYF.

The chain uses TRBV4-3 and TRBJ1-5; no clear D gene. Deletions cut 0 bases from V and 8 bases from J, with 14 bases between. The germline V gene encodes CDR1 LGHNA and CDR2 YSLEER. The CDR3 sequence is 15 residues long. The CDR3 DNA is TGCGCCAGCAGCCAAGAGGCCACGGTGAGGGAGCCCCAGCATTTT. Amino acid sequence: CASSQEATVREPQHF.

This chain uses TRBV2 with TRBJ1-1; unclear D gene. V lost 2 bases and J 4 bases, leaving 14 bases between the germline ends. This CDR3 contains 15 residues. Germline V gene sequence: CDR1 SNHLY, CDR2 FYNNEI. This chain's CDR3 is CASSERGVMSTEAFF. In DNA, the CDR3 is TGTGCCAGCAGTGAACGCGGGGTCATGAGCACTGAAGCTTTCTTT.

The chain carries TRBV12-5 and TRBJ2-3; 7 bases fit TRBD2. Germline CDR1 reads LGHNT; CDR2 reads FRNRAP. The J segment lost 0 bases and the V segment lost 7 bases, leaving 7 bases of the junction unmatched. The CDR3 is made up of 15 amino acids. The CDR3 loop reads CASVDALASTDTQYF. For the CDR3, the DNA is TGTGCTAGTGTTGACGCACTAGCGAGCACAGATACGCAGTATTTT. Full variable domain (remainder filled in from reference TRBV12-5 and TRBJ2-3): DARVTQTPRHKVTEMGQEVTMRCQPILGHNTVFWYRQTMMQGLELLAYFRNRAPLDDSGMPKDRFSAEMPDATLATLKIQPSEPRDSAVYFCASVDALASTDTQYFGPGTRLTVL.

This chain joins TRBV19 and TRBJ1-1; D is unclear. The CDR3 extends over 15 amino acids. Trimming removed 4 bases at V and 1 base at J, with 13 bases between. Germline values: CDR1 LNHDA, CDR2 SQIVND (reference sequence). CDR3 region: CASSNIENSNTEAFF. In nucleotides, the CDR3 is TGTGCCAGTAGTAATATAGAGAACTCGAACACTGAAGCTTTCTTT.